The 5 T cell receptor beta chains given below trace back to one sample, sequenced in a study of metastatic and nonmetastatic thyroid tumors. TCRdb redid the clone calls on the PCR reads using MiXCR. The sample lists about 45,000 clones, 4% occurring once. All patients were treatment-naive before thyroid surgery. The sequencing sample was made of blood. The receptor set was obtained from a female donor with papillary thyroid cancer or a benign thyroid nodule (not recorded which). Some clones in this sample may be carry-over from other donors' samples.

At least ten counts were recorded for this clone. The rearrangement links TRBV20-1 to TRBJ1-5; tentative D call: TRBD1 (6 bases). V lost 4 bases, J lost 3 bases, and 10 bases lay in between. This CDR3 spans 13 amino acids. Germline V lookup: CDR1 DFQATT, CDR2 SNEGSKA (reference sequence). The CDR3 region has the DNA TGCAGTGCTACGGGGGGCAACAATCAGCCCCAGCATTTT. It encodes CSATGGNNQPQHF.

The sample holds many counts of this clone. V usage is TRBV6-1 and J usage is TRBJ2-7, with unresolved D. Trimming pared 5 bases from V and 4 bases from J, leaving 15 bases between. The germline V gene encodes CDR1 MNHNS and CDR2 SASEGT. The CDR3 sequence is 14 residues long. CDR3 sequence reads: CASSKRAVSYEQYF. The CDR3 DNA reads TGTGCCAGCAGTAAAAGGGCGGTCTCTTACGAGCAGTACTTC.

This clone was observed at least ten times. V usage is TRBV7-2 and J usage is TRBJ1-2, with 7 bases matching TRBD1. This CDR3 spans 14 amino acids. V shed 2 bases and J 3 bases; nucleotides not matched to a gene: 3. The V gene's germline CDR1 is SGHTA and CDR2 FQGNSA. CDR3 nucleotide sequence: TGTGCCAGCAGCTTACTCGACAGGGACTATGGCTACACCTTC. The encoded protein is CASSLLDRDYGYTF.

The chain uses TRBV6-4 and TRBJ2-3, with D maybe TRBD1 (6 bases). This CDR3 has 14 amino acids. Between the trimmed V and J ends, which lost 4 bases and 2 bases, there was a span of 10 bases. The germline V gene has CDR1 MRHNA and CDR2 SNTAGT. CDR3 sequence: CASSATGTTDTQYF. The DNA of the CDR3 is TGTGCCAGCAGTGCAACAGGGACCACAGATACGCAGTATTTT.

At least ten counts were recorded for this clone. This rearrangement joins TRBV5-1 to TRBJ2-3; TRBD2 agrees at 9 bases. Germline trimming cut 2 bases from V and 1 base from J; bases unmatched to any gene: 2. The CDR3 contains 15 residues. Germline assignment: CDR1 SGHRS and CDR2 YFSETQ. The CDR3 region is CASSLRTSGTDTQYF. The CDR3 nucleotides are TGCGCCAGCAGCTTAAGGACTAGCGGCACAGATACGCAGTATTTT.